This T cell receptor beta chain was obtained from a study of T cell responses to AZD1222 COVID-19 vaccine listed by TCRdb under 2021. Turning to the overall study: TCR sequencing was performed for 230 to 250 trial participants, of whom about 210 were given two doses of AZD1222 and around 26 were given two doses of MenACWY control vaccine. Trial participants were enrolled into age subgroups of 18-55, 56-69 and 70-plus years, which contained approximately 150, 28 and 58 TCR-sequenced participants, respectively. On the study overall, not on this receptor specifically: Participants were mostly white British and included more females than males, and it was suggested by the authors that clonal diversity may have been underestimated. Because no day 14 peak-response samples were available, repertoires were characterized only after the peak T cell response. After two AZD1222 doses, both the breadth and the depth of spike-specific TCRs were significantly higher than at day 0 and than in MenACWY recipients. The 56-69-year group was small, and its depth increase did not reach significance, likely because of low power. Vaccine-associated CD4 TCRs spanned the whole spike protein, with dominant responses in regions 160-218 and 743-854. Epitopes outside the regions mutated in the B.1.351 and B.1.1.7 variants were reportedly recognized by nearly half of the unique spike-specific TCRs. Conclusions about previously exposed vaccinees are limited because only six or seven AZD1222 recipients were SARS-CoV-2 seropositive at baseline.

Sample time point, as interpreted from the label and publication: baseline before first vaccination. The treatment or condition label corresponds to: meningococcal conjugate vaccine given as trial control. The vaccinee samples were drawn from two UK trials, COV001 and COV002, one of which was a single-blind randomized controlled phase 2/3 trial testing AZD1222 (ChAdOx1 nCoV-19) in healthy adults. For TCRbeta chain sequencing, PBMC samples from trial participants were taken at day 0 and at day 28 after the second dose. The CDR3 regions of human TCRbeta chains were analyzed by immunosequencing. The original methods were these. Repertoire TCRs were matched against a reference library of SARS-CoV-2-specific TCRs generated with the MIRA antigen-specificity platform. Breadth meant the fraction of unique TCRs that were SARS-CoV-2-associated, whereas depth meant the fraction of total T cells that were SARS-CoV-2-associated. Using the MIRA data, each spike-specific TCR was assigned both to the spike region to which the TCR was reactive and to a CD4 or CD8 class. Log10-transformed breadth and depth values were compared by one-way ANOVA with Sidak's multiple comparisons tests. In its TCRdb copy, this immuneACCESS table keeps in-frame sequences only and misses some clones. Where compared with another copy, unresolved V genes explain less than half of these, and the others have no known cause. That table supplies the V and J calls and clone size; D and trimming were determined from the DNA. The sample yields around 84,000 clones; about 86% were counted once. 10% to 13% of the sample belongs to the ten largest clones.

As regards this clone: Its antigen target is currently unknown. The input lacks base qualities; no much larger clone sits a single base away.

This TCR derives from an adult in good health. This sample comprised peripheral blood, obtained on day 0 of MenACWY control vaccination.

The nucleotides are TGTGCCAGCAGCCAGAACGACAGGGGAGGTCAGCCCCAGCATTTT. This codes for CASSQNDRGGQPQHF. The V and J genes are TRBV3-1 (or the pseudogene TRBV3-2) and TRBJ1-5; the central 8 bases match TRBD1. Trimming removed 3 bases from V and 6 bases from J; the gene matches leave 7 bases unexplained. The CDR3 sequence holds 15 residues, the cysteine and phenylalanine included. CDR3 DNA is the only sequence kept; it has 45 bases, read in frame from the first base. The CDR1 and CDR2 encoded by the germline V gene (reference sequence) are LGHDT and YNNKEL.